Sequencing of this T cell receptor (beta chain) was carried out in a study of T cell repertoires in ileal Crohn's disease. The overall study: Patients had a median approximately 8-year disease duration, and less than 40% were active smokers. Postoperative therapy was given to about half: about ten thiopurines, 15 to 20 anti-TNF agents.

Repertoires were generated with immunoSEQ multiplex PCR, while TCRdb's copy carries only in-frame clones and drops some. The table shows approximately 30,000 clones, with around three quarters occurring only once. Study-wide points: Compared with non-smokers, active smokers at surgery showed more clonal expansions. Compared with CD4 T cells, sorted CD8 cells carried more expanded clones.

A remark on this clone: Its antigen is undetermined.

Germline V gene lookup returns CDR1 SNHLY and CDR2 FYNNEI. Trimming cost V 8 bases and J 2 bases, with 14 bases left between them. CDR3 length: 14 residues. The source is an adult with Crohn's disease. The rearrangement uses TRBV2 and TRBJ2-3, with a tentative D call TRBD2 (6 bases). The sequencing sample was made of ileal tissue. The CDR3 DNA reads TGTGCCAGCCTTCTAGCGACGAACACAGATACGCAGTATTTT. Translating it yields CASLLATNTDTQYF.